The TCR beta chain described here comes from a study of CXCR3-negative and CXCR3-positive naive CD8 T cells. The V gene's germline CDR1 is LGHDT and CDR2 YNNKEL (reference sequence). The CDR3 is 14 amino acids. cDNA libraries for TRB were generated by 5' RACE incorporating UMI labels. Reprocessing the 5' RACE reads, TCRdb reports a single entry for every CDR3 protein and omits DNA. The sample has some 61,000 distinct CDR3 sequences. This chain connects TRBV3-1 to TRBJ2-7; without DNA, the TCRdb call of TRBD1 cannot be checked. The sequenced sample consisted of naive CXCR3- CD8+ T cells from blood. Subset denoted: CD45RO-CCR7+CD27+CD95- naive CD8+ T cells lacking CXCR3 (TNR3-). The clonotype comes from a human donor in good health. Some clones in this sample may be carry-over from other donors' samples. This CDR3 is CASSVQDRAYEQYF.